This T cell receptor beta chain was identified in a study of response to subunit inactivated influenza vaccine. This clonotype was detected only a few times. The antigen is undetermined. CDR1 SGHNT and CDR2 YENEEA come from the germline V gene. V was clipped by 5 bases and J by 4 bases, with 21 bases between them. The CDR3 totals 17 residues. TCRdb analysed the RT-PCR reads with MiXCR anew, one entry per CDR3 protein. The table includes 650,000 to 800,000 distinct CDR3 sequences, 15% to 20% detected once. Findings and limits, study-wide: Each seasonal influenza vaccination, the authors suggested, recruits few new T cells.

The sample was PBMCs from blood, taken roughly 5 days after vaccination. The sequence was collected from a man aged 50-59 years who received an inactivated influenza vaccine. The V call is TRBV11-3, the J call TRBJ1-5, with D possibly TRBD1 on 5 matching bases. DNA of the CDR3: TGTGCCAGCAGCATTAGGAGAGGGCAGGGCCCTAATCAGCCCCAGCATTTT. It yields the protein CASSIRRGQGPNQPQHF.